The rows below give T cell receptor beta chains drawn from one sample of a study of blood T cell repertoires in COVID-19. Libraries were prepared by immunoSEQ multiplex PCR; TCRdb keeps only in-frame clonotypes and omits some of them. The repertoire has 430,000 or so clones, about 87% of them found once; the top ten carry approximately 0.92%. The sequenced material came from peripheral blood. These receptors came from a man between 18 and 29 years old with COVID-19, enrolled during active disease. Each CDR3 is given with its conserved first and last residue. D genes are given only for firm matches. The listing skips clone size in some rows; elsewhere it reads once, few, many or a size class.

j_gene | d_gene | abundance | v_gene | CDR3aa | CDR3nt
TRBJ1-6 | TRBD1 | - | TRBV18 | CASSPDRDSPLHF | TGTGCCAGCTCACCGGACAGGGATTCACCCCTCCACTTT
TRBJ1-1 | - | - | TRBV11-2 | CASSLIRVLNTEAFF | TGTGCCAGCAGCTTAATCCGGGTCTTGAACACTGAAGCTTTCTTT
TRBJ1-4 | TRBD1 | - | TRBV30 | CAWSGDRGGSELFF | TGTGCCTGGAGTGGGGACAGGGGAGGTTCGGAACTGTTTTTT
TRBJ2-7 | TRBD2 | - | TRBV28 | CASSTGTSGAYEQYF | TGTGCCAGCAGCACCGGGACTAGCGGGGCTTACGAGCAGTACTTC
TRBJ1-1 | - | - | TRBV6-5 | CASRNAGQMNTEAFF | TGTGCCAGCCGAAACGCTGGACAGATGAACACTGAAGCTTTCTTT
TRBJ2-2 | - | - | TRBV5-1 | CASSIDTGELFF | TGCGCCAGCAGTATTGACACCGGGGAGCTGTTTTTT
TRBJ2-7 | - | - | TRBV11-2 | CASSSRYEQYF | TGTGCCAGCAGCTCTCGGTACGAGCAGTACTTC
TRBJ2-5 | TRBD1 | - | TRBV11-2 | CASSLGDRRVGETQYF | TGTGCCAGCAGCTTAGGGGACAGGAGGGTAGGAGAGACCCAGTACTTC
TRBJ2-3 | - | - | TRBV4-1 | CATSELRTDTQYF | TGCGCCACCTCGGAGCTGCGCACAGATACGCAGTATTTT
TRBJ1-4 | TRBD1 | once | TRBV13 | CASSSRDRGPASQKLFF | TGTGCCAGCAGCTCCCGGGACAGGGGGCCAGCGTCGCAAAAACTGTTTTTT
TRBJ2-5 | - | - | TRBV15 | CATSRDPTGYETQYF | TGTGCCACCAGCAGAGATCCTACAGGTTACGAGACCCAGTACTTC
TRBJ2-1 | TRBD2 | - | TRBV5-4 | CASTTASGRDEQFF | TGTGCCAGCACCACCGCTAGCGGGAGGGATGAGCAGTTCTTC
TRBJ1-1 | - | - | TRBV6-6 | CASSYAPRMNTEAFF | TGTGCCAGCAGTTACGCTCCCAGAATGAACACTGAAGCTTTCTTT
TRBJ1-1 | TRBD1 | - | TRBV27 | CASNLRQGRNTEAFF | TGTGCCAGCAACCTCCGACAGGGAAGGAACACTGAAGCTTTCTTT
TRBJ2-7 | - | once | TRBV27 | CASSLVGGTPSYEQYF | TGTGCCAGCAGTTTAGTGGGGGGAACACCCTCCTACGAGCAGTACTTC
TRBJ1-5 | - | - | TRBV30 | CAWSVRGGNQPQHF | TGTGCCTGGAGTGTACGGGGAGGAAATCAGCCCCAGCATTTT
TRBJ2-1 | TRBD2 | - | TRBV5-4 | CASSLDSGKFSEQFF | TGTGCCAGCAGCTTAGACAGCGGGAAATTTAGTGAGCAGTTCTTC
TRBJ2-5 | - | - | TRBV7-7 | CASSPGALEETQYF | TGTGCCAGCAGCCCAGGGGCTTTGGAAGAGACCCAGTACTTC
TRBJ2-3 | - | - | TRBV5-1 | CASRSTGVIDTQYF | TGCGCCAGCAGGTCTACGGGAGTGATAGATACGCAGTATTTT
TRBJ2-3 | - | - | TRBV27 | CASSPTSGWGTDTQYF | TGTGCCAGCAGTCCAACTTCAGGGTGGGGCACAGATACGCAGTATTTT
TRBJ1-1 | - | - | TRBV7-9 | CASSSAFSEAFF | TGTGCCAGCAGCTCAGCTTTCTCTGAAGCTTTCTTT
TRBJ1-2 | TRBD1 | - | TRBV19 | CASTLGGQVLSYTF | TGTGCCAGTACCCTGGGGGGACAGGTCTTAAGCTACACCTTC
TRBJ1-2 | - | - | TRBV30 | CAWSVGASGGYTF | TGTGCCTGGAGTGTCGGTGCCTCGGGTGGCTACACCTTC
TRBJ1-4 | TRBD1 | - | TRBV9 | CASSVTGDLHEKLFF | TGTGCCAGCAGCGTAACAGGGGACCTCCATGAAAAACTGTTTTTT
TRBJ2-4 | TRBD1 | - | TRBV5-6 | CASSLGQGVGIQYF | TGTGCCAGCAGCTTGGGACAGGGCGTGGGCATTCAGTACTTC
TRBJ1-2 | - | - | TRBV19 | CASSSPPGHGYTF | TGTGCCAGTAGTTCCCCCCCAGGGCATGGCTACACCTTC
TRBJ1-4 | TRBD1 | - | TRBV7-8 | CASSPRTGESNWSQTNEKLFF | TGTGCCAGCAGCCCGCGGACAGGGGAGAGTAATTGGAGTCAGACTAATGAAAAACTGTTTTTT
TRBJ2-7 | - | - | TRBV9 | CASSVRFGTPYEQYF | TGTGCCAGCAGCGTAAGGTTCGGGACTCCCTACGAGCAGTACTTC
TRBJ2-1 | TRBD1 | once | TRBV5-6 | CASSLQGTATYNEQFF | TGTGCCAGCAGCTTGCAGGGGACAGCGACCTACAATGAGCAGTTCTTC
TRBJ1-1 | - | - | TRBV20-1 | CSAPGQAEAFF | TGCAGTGCCCCTGGGCAGGCGGAAGCTTTCTTT
TRBJ1-2 | TRBD1 | once | TRBV9 | CASSPGQVIFFEGYTF | TGTGCCAGCAGCCCGGGACAGGTCATCTTTTTCGAGGGCTACACCTTC
TRBJ2-7 | TRBD1 | - | TRBV9 | CASSVGQGPYEQYF | TGTGCCAGCAGCGTAGGACAGGGCCCCTACGAGCAGTACTTC
TRBJ2-7 | - | - | TRBV2 | CASGQGGLATYEQYF | TGTGCCAGCGGCCAAGGTGGGCTAGCGACCTACGAGCAGTACTTC
TRBJ2-1 | - | - | TRBV20-1 | CSASVRRTYNEQFF | TGCAGTGCTAGTGTTCGCAGGACCTACAATGAGCAGTTCTTC
TRBJ1-1 | - | - | TRBV9 | CASSVWEWGVTEAFF | TGTGCCAGCAGCGTATGGGAGTGGGGGGTCACTGAAGCTTTCTTT
TRBJ2-3 | TRBD2 | - | TRBV10-3 | CAIMPTSGTQGDTQYF | TGTGCCATCATGCCGACTAGCGGGACACAGGGAGATACGCAGTATTTT
TRBJ2-3 | TRBD2 | - | TRBV15 | CATSVGSGKDTQYF | TGTGCCACCAGCGTTGGTAGCGGGAAGGATACGCAGTATTTT
TRBJ2-5 | TRBD2 | - | TRBV7-7 | CASSLSLAGAETQYF | TGTGCCAGCAGCTTATCACTAGCGGGGGCAGAGACCCAGTACTTC
TRBJ2-4 | TRBD1 | - | TRBV5-1 | CASSLELGTGGTNIQYF | TGCGCCAGCAGCTTGGAGCTTGGGACAGGGGGCACAAACATTCAGTACTTC
TRBJ1-1 | TRBD1 | - | TRBV2 | CASSVRQGAVEAFF | TGTGCCAGCAGTGTTAGACAGGGGGCGGTTGAAGCTTTCTTT
TRBJ2-1 | - | - | TRBV11-2 | CASSPPAYNEQFF | TGTGCCAGCAGCCCGCCGGCCTACAATGAGCAGTTCTTC
TRBJ1-2 | - | - | TRBV19 | CASTKEVFYGYTF | TGTGCCAGTACCAAGGAGGTCTTCTATGGCTACACCTTC
TRBJ1-5 | - | once | TRBV11-2 | CASSLGDNQPQHF | TGTGCCAGCAGCTTAGGAGACAATCAGCCCCAGCATTTT
TRBJ2-7 | - | - | TRBV11-3 | CASSFGLLYEQYF | TGTGCCAGCAGCTTTGGGCTACTCTACGAGCAGTACTTC
TRBJ1-5 | - | - | TRBV18 | CASSPGQGNQPQHF | TGTGCCAGCTCTCCTGGTCAGGGGAATCAGCCCCAGCATTTT
TRBJ2-3 | - | - | TRBV7-9 | CASSYEGGTDTQYF | TGTGCCAGCAGCTACGAGGGGGGCACAGATACGCAGTATTTT
TRBJ2-1 | TRBD1 | - | TRBV5-1 | CASSYDDRGIDNEQFF | TGCGCCAGCAGCTACGACGACAGGGGAATCGACAATGAGCAGTTCTTC
TRBJ2-2 | TRBD1 | - | TRBV7-2 | CASSTGTAIGELFF | TGTGCCAGCAGCACCGGGACAGCGATCGGGGAGCTGTTTTTT